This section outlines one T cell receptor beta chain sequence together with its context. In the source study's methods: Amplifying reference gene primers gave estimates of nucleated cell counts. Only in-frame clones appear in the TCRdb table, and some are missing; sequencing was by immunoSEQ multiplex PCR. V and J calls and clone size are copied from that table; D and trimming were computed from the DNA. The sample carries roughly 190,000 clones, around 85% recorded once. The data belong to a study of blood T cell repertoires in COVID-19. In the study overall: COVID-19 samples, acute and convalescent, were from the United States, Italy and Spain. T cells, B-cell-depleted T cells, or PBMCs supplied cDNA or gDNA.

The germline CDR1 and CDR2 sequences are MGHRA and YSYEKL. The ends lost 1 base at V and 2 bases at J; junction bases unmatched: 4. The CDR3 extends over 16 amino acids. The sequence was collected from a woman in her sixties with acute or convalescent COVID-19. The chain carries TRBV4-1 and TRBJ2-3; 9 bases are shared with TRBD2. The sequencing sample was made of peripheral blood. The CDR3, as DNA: TGCGCCAGCAGCCAAGCTCTAGCGGGACACACAGATACGCAGTATTTT. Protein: CASSQALAGHTDTQYF.